Below, 26 T cell receptor beta chains from the same sample are listed, as sequenced in a study of shared T cell receptors in the human thymus. The table came from immunoSEQ multiplex PCR; TCRdb's copy has only in-frame clones and leaves some out. The sample carries hundreds of thousands of clones, 95% recorded once. Sequencing was performed on thymocytes. Receptor source: a human donor.

The rearrangement uses TRBV20-1 and TRBJ1-6; D is possibly TRBD1 (5 bases). Germline assignment: CDR1 DFQATT and CDR2 SNEGSKA (reference sequence). The CDR3 extends over 11 amino acids. The ends were cut back, 1 base at V and 10 bases at J, with 5 bases in the middle. In DNA form, the CDR3 reads TGCAGTGCTAGAGGGGGGTCACCCCTCCACTTT. This gives the protein CSARGGSPLHF.

The V gene is TRBV29-1, the J gene TRBJ2-7; weak D call: TRBD2 (5 bases). The CDR3 has 14 amino acids. Trimming pared 3 bases from V and 9 bases from J, leaving 21 bases between. Germline lookup yields CDR1 SQVTM and CDR2 ANQGSEA. The CDR3 coding sequence is TGCAGCGTTGATACTGGCGGGCTCCTCCCAGCGCAGTACTTC. Amino acids: CSVDTGGLLPAQYF.

This chain connects TRBV7-2 to TRBJ2-3; TRBD2 matches 10 bases. This CDR3 region has 18 residues. V trimming: 3 bases; J trimming: 8 bases; junction bases outside the gene matches: 17. CDR1 and CDR2 (germline): SGHTA, FQGNSA. CDR3 in amino acids: CASSFPSGGAGGASTQYF. CDR3 bases: TGTGCCAGCAGCTTTCCTAGCGGGGGAGCTGGGGGGGCTTCTACGCAGTATTTT.

The chain has TRBV4-1 and TRBJ1-2, with a weak D call TRBD1 (5 bases). CDR3 size: 18 residues. Trimming pared 1 base from V and 4 bases from J, leaving 22 bases between. Germline CDR1 reads MGHRA; CDR2 reads YSYEKL. CDR3 coding DNA: TGCGCCAGCAGCCAAGTCCCAAGAGGTCTTCCCGGGGGCTATGGCTACACCTTC. Translation gives CASSQVPRGLPGGYGYTF.

The rearrangement joins TRBV7-8 to TRBJ1-2; 8 bases match TRBD1. V shed 3 bases and J 4 bases; nucleotides not matched to a gene: 7. CDR3 length equals 15 residues. Germline V gene sequence: CDR1 SGHVS, CDR2 FQNEAQ. The CDR3 DNA is TGTGCCAGCAGCTTGGGACTGACAGGGGCCTATGGCTACACCTTC. This translates into CASSLGLTGAYGYTF.

V usage is TRBV5-1 and J usage is TRBJ2-1, with 7 bases aligning to TRBD1. The V and J ends lost 3 bases and 5 bases, in that order; junction bases with no gene match: 20. The germline V gene encodes CDR1 SGHRS and CDR2 YFSETQ. The CDR3 covers 19 residues. CDR3 DNA sequence: TGCGCCAGCAGCTCGACATACAGGGGAGAGGGAGTCTGTAACAATGAGCAGTTCTTC. Its translation is CASSSTYRGEGVCNNEQFF.

CDR3 amino acids: CASSFGRGITGELFF. In DNA, the CDR3 is TGTGCCAGCAGCTTTGGTCGGGGGATCACCGGGGAGCTGTTTTTT. The rearrangement links TRBV7-8 to TRBJ2-2; the D gene is possibly TRBD2 (6 bases). This CDR3 region has 15 residues. From germline, CDR1 is SGHVS and CDR2 FQNEAQ. V was clipped by 3 bases and J by 4 bases, with 12 bases between them.

The CDR3 DNA sequence: TGTGCCAGCAGCTCCGACGGCTCTGAAGCTTTCTTT. Protein: CASSSDGSEAFF. This chain links TRBV11-3 with TRBJ1-1; D ambiguous. V was shortened by 4 bases and J by 6 bases, with 9 bases between the two germline ends. In germline, CDR1 is SGHNT, CDR2 YENEEA. The CDR3 is made up of 12 amino acids. Filled out from reference TRBV11-3 and TRBJ1-1, the complete variable domain reads EAGVVQSPRYKIIEKKQPVAFWCNPISGHNTLYWYLQNLGQGPELLIRYENEEAVDDSQLPKDRFSAERLKGVDSTLKIQPAELGDSAVYLCASSSDGSEAFFGQGTRLTVV.

The chain recombines TRBV7-2 with TRBJ2-1; 10 nucleotides agree with TRBD1. Germline V CDR1 and CDR2: SGHTA, FQGNSA. This CDR3 region has 16 residues. Trimming at V came to 2 bases and at J to 1 base, leaving 2 bases not matched to a gene. Here the CDR3 reads CASSLRTGGSYNEQFF. The CDR3 DNA reads as TGTGCCAGCAGCTTAAGGACAGGGGGATCCTACAATGAGCAGTTCTTC.

CDR3 DNA: TGTGCCATCAGTGAGAGGGACTACAATGAGCAGTTCTTC. This encodes CAISERDYNEQFF. The chain combines TRBV10-3 with TRBJ2-1; D is uncertain. CDR1 is ENHRY, CDR2 SYGVKD, per germline. The CDR3 is 13 amino acids. With 2 bases removed from V and 3 bases from J, the gap between germline ends came to 5 bases.

V usage is TRBV4-3 and J usage is TRBJ2-5; D is uncertain. With 0 bases removed from V and 5 bases from J, the gap between germline ends came to 22 bases. Germline V lookup: CDR1 LGHNA, CDR2 YSLEER. The CDR3 extends over 18 amino acids. CDR3 in amino acids: CASSQDVTDGPLGETQYF. The CDR3 coding sequence is TGCGCCAGCAGCCAAGACGTAACCGACGGGCCTTTGGGGGAGACCCAGTACTTC.

The chain recombines TRBV19 with TRBJ1-1, with TRBD1 matching over 8 bases. CDR3 size: 16 residues. V lost 8 bases to trimming and J lost 4 bases; unmatched junction nucleotides: 15. Per germline, CDR1 LNHDA and CDR2 SQIVND (reference sequence). The CDR3 DNA reads as TGTGCCAGTCATGACTCCGGACAGGGCCGGGGCACTGAAGCTTTCTTT. This translates into CASHDSGQGRGTEAFF.

This chain uses TRBV4-2 with TRBJ1-1; D ambiguous. The V end was cut by 1 base, the J end by 0 bases, with 9 bases between. The germline V gene encodes CDR1 LGHNA and CDR2 YNFKEQ. The CDR3 sequence is 15 residues long. The CDR3 bases are TGTGCCAGCAGCCAAGCGGTGCTAATGAACACTGAAGCTTTCTTT. Translating it yields CASSQAVLMNTEAFF.

This rearrangement joins TRBV30 to TRBJ2-7; 10 positions agree with TRBD1. J was trimmed by 5 bases and V by 5 bases; bases with no gene match: 15. This CDR3 has 16 residues. CDR1 is GTSNPN and CDR2 is SVGIG in the germline V gene (reference sequence). The CDR3 protein is CAWGLRQGALMDEQYF. DNA for the CDR3: TGTGCCTGGGGACTTCGACAGGGGGCTCTGATGGACGAGCAGTACTTC.

The chain links TRBV11-3 to TRBJ1-1; 9 positions match TRBD1. The CDR3 length is 18 residues. J lost 0 bases, V lost 1 base, and 9 bases had no gene match. Germline V lookup: CDR1 SGHNT, CDR2 YENEEA. CDR3 DNA sequence: TGTGCCAGCAGCTTAGGCTACAGGGGGCCGATGATGAACACTGAAGCTTTCTTT. This codes for CASSLGYRGPMMNTEAFF. Supplemented by reference TRBV11-3 and TRBJ1-1, the full variable domain reads EAGVVQSPRYKIIEKKQPVAFWCNPISGHNTLYWYLQNLGQGPELLIRYENEEAVDDSQLPKDRFSAERLKGVDSTLKIQPAELGDSAVYLCASSLGYRGPMMNTEAFFGQGTRLTVV.

The sample holds one count of this clone. The V call is TRBV12-5, the J call TRBJ2-2, with D possibly being TRBD1 (6 bases). V gave up 7 bases and J gave up 6 bases, with 12 bases separating them. Germline CDR1 and CDR2: LGHNT and FRNRAP. This CDR3 has 13 amino acids. The CDR3 nucleotides read TGTGCTAGTGCTATACAGGGCCCCGGGGAGCTGTTTTTT. Its protein product is CASAIQGPGELFF.

The chain employs TRBV4-2 and TRBJ1-4; D call uncertain. The CDR3 spans 17 residues. Deletions cut 4 bases from V and 4 bases from J, with 19 bases between. Germline assignment: CDR1 LGHNA and CDR2 YNFKEQ. The CDR3 is CASSRSFTAGFNEKLFF. The DNA of the CDR3 is TGTGCCAGCAGCCGATCTTTCACTGCGGGATTTAATGAAAAACTGTTTTTT.

A note on this clone: This sample includes further DNA sequences coding for the same CDR3. The chain combines TRBV20-1 with TRBJ2-3; D gene uncertain. The ends were cut back, 3 bases at V and 4 bases at J, with 5 bases in the middle. The V gene's germline CDR1 is DFQATT and CDR2 SNEGSKA (reference sequence). The CDR3 loop spans 11 amino acids. The CDR3 spells CSASWADTQYF. CDR3 DNA sequence: TGCAGTGCTAGTTGGGCAGATACGCAGTATTTT.

The chain joins TRBV7-9 to TRBJ1-2; a weak D match, TRBD1 (6 bases). Germline CDR1 SEHNR, CDR2 FQNEAQ (reference sequence). This CDR3 region has 13 residues. V lost 4 bases to trimming and J lost 8 bases, with 14 bases between them. The DNA of the CDR3 is TGTGCCAGCAGCTCGACCTTCAGGGGAGGCTACACCTTC. Its protein is CASSSTFRGGYTF.

V gene TRBV15 combines with J gene TRBJ1-4, with TRBD1 as a possible D gene (5 bases). This CDR3 region has 16 residues. V was trimmed by 0 bases and J by 3 bases, leaving 11 bases between them. The germline V gene encodes CDR1 LNHNV and CDR2 YYDKDF (reference sequence). Here the CDR3 DNA reads TGTGCCACCAGCAGAGATCCCAGGGAGTCTAATGAAAAACTGTTTTTT. Translation gives CATSRDPRESNEKLFF.

This chain joins TRBV2 and TRBJ2-1; D is possibly TRBD2 (6 bases). Trimming removed 6 bases from V and 5 bases from J, with 11 bases in between. The CDR3 is 13 amino acids. Germline CDR1 SNHLY, CDR2 FYNNEI. The chain's CDR3 is CASRPSANNEQFF. The CDR3 region has the DNA TGTGCCAGCAGGCCTAGCGCGAACAATGAGCAGTTCTTC.

The chain uses TRBV9 and TRBJ1-2; 8 bases are shared with TRBD1. Unmatched junction bases numbered 4, after V lost 8 bases and J lost 4 bases. This CDR3 has 12 amino acids. Germline V gene sequence: CDR1 SGDLS, CDR2 YYNGEE. The CDR3 coding sequence is TGTGCCAGTACGACAGGGGTCTATGGCTACACCTTC. This sequence encodes CASTTGVYGYTF.

The chain couples TRBV7-2 to TRBJ2-1; D is unresolved. Germline V CDR1 and CDR2: SGHTA, FQGNSA. The ends were cut back, 1 base at V and 5 bases at J, with 9 bases in the middle. CDR3 length: 14 amino acids. CDR3 residues: CASSLGGGNNEQFF. DNA of the CDR3: TGTGCCAGCAGCTTAGGAGGTGGAAACAATGAGCAGTTCTTC.

Points on this clone: The same CDR3 arises from other DNA sequences in this sample as well. CDR3 coding DNA: TGTGCCAGCAGTTTTTCCTACGAGCAGTACTTC. It is translated as CASSFSYEQYF. The chain joins TRBV28 to TRBJ2-7; no clear D gene. Germline V lookup: CDR1 MDHEN, CDR2 SYDVKM. The CDR3 spans 11 residues. Trimming removed 3 bases from V and 1 base from J, with 1 base in between.

The CDR3 DNA reads TGTGCTAGTGGTTCCCAGCGGAACGGGAGAGAGACCCAGTACTTC. Translation: CASGSQRNGRETQYF. The chain links TRBV12-5 to TRBJ2-5; D is perhaps TRBD2 (6 bases). The V gene lost 4 bases and the J gene lost 4 bases, with 16 bases spanning the gap. The V gene's germline CDR1 is LGHNT and CDR2 FRNRAP. The CDR3 length is 15 residues.

The chain joins TRBV14 to TRBJ2-1; possible D gene TRBD1, 7 bases. Germline V gene lookup returns CDR1 SGHDN and CDR2 FVKESK. The ends were cut back, 0 bases at V and 15 bases at J, with 36 bases in the middle. The CDR3 is 20 amino acids. The CDR3 here is CASSQDGGQIIPDGSWIRFF. DNA of the CDR3: TGTGCCAGCAGCCAAGATGGGGGACAGATAATTCCAGACGGGAGTTGGATTAGGTTCTTC.